This entry describes one T cell receptor beta chain. The antigen is unknown. The data originate from a study of Ad26.COV2.S vaccination and SARS-CoV-2 variants. General study points: Recipients of vaccine and of placebo showed similar breadth of their non-spike TCR repertoires. Assessments of TCR breadth and depth may have underestimated the total T cell responses.

This CDR3 spans 15 amino acids. The J segment lost 1 base and the V segment lost 3 bases, leaving 5 bases of the junction unmatched. Looked up from germline, CDR1 is LGHNA and CDR2 is YSLEER. Treatment reported: some 20 received Ad26.COV2.S at low or high dose, single or two shots; about 5 received placebo; per-sample allocation not given. Samples came from day 63 after the first vaccine or placebo injection. The assay was immunoSEQ multiplex PCR, and TCRdb's table has in-frame clones only and misses some. Of around 300,000 clones in the sample, 86% were seen once. The input for sequencing was peripheral blood, taken in a trial of Ad26.COV2.S vaccine versus placebo. V and J are TRBV4-3 and TRBJ2-5; 7 nucleotides align to TRBD1. The TCR comes from a person aged 18-60 years who received the Ad26.COV2.S COVID-19 vaccine or a placebo. The CDR3: CASSQSGQVQETQYF. The DNA of the CDR3 is TGCGCCAGCAGCCAGTCCGGACAGGTCCAAGAGACCCAGTACTTC.